The rows below give T cell receptor beta chains drawn from one sample of a study of blood T cell repertoires in COVID-19. Clones were sequenced by immunoSEQ multiplex PCR, and TCRdb holds only the in-frame ones, with some missing. The data show about 250,000 clones, with more than 65% seen just once and about 4.2% held by the top ten. The sequenced sample consisted of peripheral blood. Receptors were obtained from a man aged 50 to 59 with active or convalescent COVID-19. Both conserved end residues are part of each CDR3.

V gene,CDR3 protein
TRBV6-1,CASSENAGQRNQPQHF
TRBV25-1,CASKGTGGNQPQHF
TRBV5-5,CASLSESGANVLTF
TRBV5-1,CASSLNAGGLYGYTF
TRBV6-5,CASSYSRTLSGNTIYF
TRBV5-1,CASSWRASEDGYTF
TRBV6-4,CASSEGTGGTDTQYF
TRBV2,CASRPTTSGGATDTQYF
TRBV27,CASSLVPPTYNEQFF
TRBV5-1,CASSPGSGYTF
TRBV5-1,CASSLDRAPREQYF
TRBV28,CASILGQGTDTQYF
TRBV7-2,CASSPSGYNQPQHF
TRBV27,CASSPATSGPYNEQFF
TRBV5-6,CASSSDRGYEQYF
TRBV5-1,CASSWGVRSDDSPLHF
TRBV7-2,CASSLALGRGGVRGTDTQYF
TRBV12-3/TRBV12-4,CASKLGGVHEQYF
TRBV19,CASRRSGQGFYEQFF
TRBV6-5,CASIRGGSPYGYTF
TRBV29-1,CSVDKVGMNTEAFF
TRBV6-6,CASSYAGQGTTEAFF
TRBV29-1,CSVTSGVRSENIQYF
TRBV6-2/TRBV6-3,CASSGDTNYGYTF
TRBV10-3,CAIRGQLNEKLFF
TRBV19,CASSPGTSGGPPSF
TRBV18,CASSLQRGSYGYTF
TRBV10-2,CASSDRVPYEQYF
TRBV7-3,CASSLTPGTGAYGYTF
TRBV9,CASSPRGTDNSPLHF
TRBV7-9,CASSLSASSYNEQFF
TRBV11-2,CASSLGPTADNSPLHF
TRBV5-1,CASSQSGQETQYF
TRBV28,CASSLQWTPEQYF
TRBV5-1,CASSLGAGTGVKAFF
TRBV5-1,CASSLSTGGRTEAFF
TRBV15,CATSRENREETQYF
TRBV27,CASRTVQGNNSPLHF
TRBV7-2,CASSLDGGPVMGYTF
TRBV19,CASSLGVGSRVSGYTF
TRBV7-8,CASSFPGLANTEAFF
TRBV7-9,CASSYDRGSSPLHF